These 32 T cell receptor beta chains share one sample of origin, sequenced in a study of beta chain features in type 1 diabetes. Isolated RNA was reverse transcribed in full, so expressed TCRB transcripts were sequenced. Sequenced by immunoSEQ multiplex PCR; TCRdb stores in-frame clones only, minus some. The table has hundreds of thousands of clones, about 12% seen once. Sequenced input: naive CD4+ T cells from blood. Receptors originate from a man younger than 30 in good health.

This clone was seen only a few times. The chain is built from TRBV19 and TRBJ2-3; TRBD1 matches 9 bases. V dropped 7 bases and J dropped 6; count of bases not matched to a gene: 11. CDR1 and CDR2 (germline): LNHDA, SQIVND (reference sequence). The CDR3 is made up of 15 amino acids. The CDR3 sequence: CASIPRQGVRDTQYF. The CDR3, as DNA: TGTGCCAGTATCCCCCGACAGGGGGTGAGGGATACGCAGTATTTT. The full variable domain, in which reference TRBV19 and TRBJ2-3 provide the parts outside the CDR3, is DGGITQSPKYLFRKEGQNVTLSCEQNLNHDAMYWYRQDPGQGLRLIYYSQIVNDFQKGDIAEGYSVSREKKESFPLTVTSAQKNPTAFYLCASIPRQGVRDTQYFGPGTRLTVL.

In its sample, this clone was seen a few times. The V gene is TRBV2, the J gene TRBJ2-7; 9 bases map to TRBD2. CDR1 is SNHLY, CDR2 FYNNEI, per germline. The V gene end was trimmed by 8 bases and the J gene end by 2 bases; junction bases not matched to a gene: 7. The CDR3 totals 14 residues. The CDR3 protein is CASRVGLATYEQYF. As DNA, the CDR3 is TGTGCCAGCCGGGTTGGACTAGCGACCTACGAGCAGTACTTC.

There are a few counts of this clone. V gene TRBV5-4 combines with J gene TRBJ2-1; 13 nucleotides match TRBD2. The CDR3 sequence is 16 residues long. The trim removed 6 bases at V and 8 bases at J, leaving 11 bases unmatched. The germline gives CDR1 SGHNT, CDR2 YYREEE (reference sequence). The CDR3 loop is CASTIMGLAGSHEQFF. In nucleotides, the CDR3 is TGTGCCAGCACCATAATGGGACTAGCGGGATCTCATGAGCAGTTCTTC.

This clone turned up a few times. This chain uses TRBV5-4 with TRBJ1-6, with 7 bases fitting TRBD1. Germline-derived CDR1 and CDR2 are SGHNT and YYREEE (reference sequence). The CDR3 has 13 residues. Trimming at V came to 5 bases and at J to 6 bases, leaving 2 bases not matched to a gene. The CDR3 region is CASSRQGNSPLHF. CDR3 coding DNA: TGTGCCAGCAGTCGACAGGGTAATTCACCCCTCCACTTT. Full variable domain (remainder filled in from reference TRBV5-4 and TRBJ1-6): ETGVTQSPTHLIKTRGQQVTLRCSSQSGHNTVSWYQQALGQGPQFIFQYYREEENGRGNFPPRFSGLQFPNYSSELNVNALELDDSALYLCASSRQGNSPLHFGNGTRLTVT.

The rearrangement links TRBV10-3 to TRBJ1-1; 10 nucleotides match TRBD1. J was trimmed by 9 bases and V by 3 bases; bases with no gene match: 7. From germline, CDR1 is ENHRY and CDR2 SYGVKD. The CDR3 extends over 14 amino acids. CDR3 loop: CAISESGTGEKAFF. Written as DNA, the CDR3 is TGTGCCATCAGTGAATCCGGGACAGGGGAGAAAGCTTTCTTT.

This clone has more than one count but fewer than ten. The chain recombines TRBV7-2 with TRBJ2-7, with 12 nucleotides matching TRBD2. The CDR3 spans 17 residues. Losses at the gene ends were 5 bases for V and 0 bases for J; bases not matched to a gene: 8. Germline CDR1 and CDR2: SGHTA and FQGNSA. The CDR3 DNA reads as TGTGCCAGCAGCCCGGGGACTAGCGGGCTGAGCTCCTACGAGCAGTACTTC. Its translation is CASSPGTSGLSSYEQYF.

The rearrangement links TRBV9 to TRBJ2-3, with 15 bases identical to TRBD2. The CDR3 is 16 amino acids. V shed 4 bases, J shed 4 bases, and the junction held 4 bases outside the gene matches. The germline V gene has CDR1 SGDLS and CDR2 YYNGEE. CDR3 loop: CASSPRTSGRADTQYF. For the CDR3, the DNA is TGTGCCAGCAGCCCCCGGACTAGCGGGAGGGCAGATACGCAGTATTTT.

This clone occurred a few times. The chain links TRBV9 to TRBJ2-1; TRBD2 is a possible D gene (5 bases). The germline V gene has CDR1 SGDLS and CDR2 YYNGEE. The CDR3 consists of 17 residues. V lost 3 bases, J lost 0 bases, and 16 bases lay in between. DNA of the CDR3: TGTGCCAGCAGCGCTTACCCGGACTTGAGCTCCTACAATGAGCAGTTCTTC. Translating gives CASSAYPDLSSYNEQFF.

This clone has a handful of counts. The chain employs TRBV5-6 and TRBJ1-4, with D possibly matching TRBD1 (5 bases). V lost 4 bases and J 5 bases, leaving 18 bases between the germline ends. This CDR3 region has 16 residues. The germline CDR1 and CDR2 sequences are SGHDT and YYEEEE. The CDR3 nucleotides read TGTGCCAGCAGCGAAGTGCAGGGCAGGAGAAATGAAAAACTGTTTTTT. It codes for CASSEVQGRRNEKLFF.

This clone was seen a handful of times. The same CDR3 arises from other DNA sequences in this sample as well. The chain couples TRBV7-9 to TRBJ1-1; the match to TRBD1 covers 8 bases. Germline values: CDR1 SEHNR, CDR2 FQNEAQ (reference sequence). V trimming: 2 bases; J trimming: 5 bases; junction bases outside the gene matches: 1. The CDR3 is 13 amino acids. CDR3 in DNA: TGTGCCAGCAGCTTACAGGGGGCGACTGAAGCTTTCTTT. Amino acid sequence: CASSLQGATEAFF.

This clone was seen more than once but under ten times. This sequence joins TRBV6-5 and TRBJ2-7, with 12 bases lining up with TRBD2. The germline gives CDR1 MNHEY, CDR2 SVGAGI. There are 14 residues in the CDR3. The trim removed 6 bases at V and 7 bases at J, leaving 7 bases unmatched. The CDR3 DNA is TGTGCCAGCAGGAGACTAGCGGGAGTACGGGAGCAGTACTTC. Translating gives CASRRLAGVREQYF.

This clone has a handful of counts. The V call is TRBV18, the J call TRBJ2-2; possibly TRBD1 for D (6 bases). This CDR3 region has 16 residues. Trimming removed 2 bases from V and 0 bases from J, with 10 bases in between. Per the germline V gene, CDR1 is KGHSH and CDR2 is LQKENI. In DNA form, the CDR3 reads TGTGCCAGCTCACCAGTGGGGGCTTCGAACACCGGGGAGCTGTTTTTT. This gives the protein CASSPVGASNTGELFF.

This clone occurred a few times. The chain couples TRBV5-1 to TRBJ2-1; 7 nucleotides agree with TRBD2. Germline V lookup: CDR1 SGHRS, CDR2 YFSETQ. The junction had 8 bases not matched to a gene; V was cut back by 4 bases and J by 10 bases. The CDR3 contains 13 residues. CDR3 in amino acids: CASSPRDYLEQFF. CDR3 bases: TGCGCCAGCAGCCCGCGGGACTACCTGGAGCAGTTCTTC.

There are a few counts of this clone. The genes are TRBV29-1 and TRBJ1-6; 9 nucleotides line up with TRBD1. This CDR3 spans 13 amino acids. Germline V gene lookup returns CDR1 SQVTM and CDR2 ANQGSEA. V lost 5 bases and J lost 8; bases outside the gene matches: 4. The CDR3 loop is CSVTTGGDSPLHF. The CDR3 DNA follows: TGCAGCGTTACGACAGGGGGGGATTCACCCCTCCACTTT.

The CDR3 DNA reads TGCGCCAGCAGCCAAGATGACAGTGTCACCGGGGAGCTGTTTTTT. Translated: CASSQDDSVTGELFF. This chain joins TRBV4-3 and TRBJ2-2, with D maybe TRBD1 (5 bases). The CDR3 totals 15 residues. Trimming pared 0 bases from V and 4 bases from J, leaving 9 bases between. CDR1 is LGHNA, CDR2 YSLEER, per germline.

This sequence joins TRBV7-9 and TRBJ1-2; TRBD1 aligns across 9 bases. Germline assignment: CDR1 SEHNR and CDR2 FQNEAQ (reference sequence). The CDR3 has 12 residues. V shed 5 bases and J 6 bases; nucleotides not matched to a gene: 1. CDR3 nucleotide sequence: TGTGCCAGCAGCCGGACAGGGGATGGCTACACCTTC. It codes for CASSRTGDGYTF.

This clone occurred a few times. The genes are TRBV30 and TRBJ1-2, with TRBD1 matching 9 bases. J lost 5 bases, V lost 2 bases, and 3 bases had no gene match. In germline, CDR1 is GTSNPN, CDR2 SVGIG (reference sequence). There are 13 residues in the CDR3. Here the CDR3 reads CAWSPQGAYGYTF. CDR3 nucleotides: TGTGCCTGGAGTCCACAGGGGGCATATGGCTACACCTTC.

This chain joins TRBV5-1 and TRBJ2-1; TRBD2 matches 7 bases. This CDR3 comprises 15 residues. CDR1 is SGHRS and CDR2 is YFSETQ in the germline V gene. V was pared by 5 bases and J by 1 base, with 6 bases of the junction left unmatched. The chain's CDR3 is CASRRLADSYNEQFF. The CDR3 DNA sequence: TGCGCCAGCAGGCGACTAGCCGATTCCTACAATGAGCAGTTCTTC.

DNA for the CDR3: TGCAGCGTTTCCATTGGGGGCGCGTTGGGCACCGGGGAGCTGTTTTTT. This translates into CSVSIGGALGTGELFF. The gene calls are TRBV29-1 and TRBJ2-2; possibly TRBD1 for D (6 bases). The CDR3 length is 16 residues. The V and J ends lost 5 bases and 4 bases respectively, with 20 bases between them. Germline-derived CDR1 and CDR2 are SQVTM and ANQGSEA.

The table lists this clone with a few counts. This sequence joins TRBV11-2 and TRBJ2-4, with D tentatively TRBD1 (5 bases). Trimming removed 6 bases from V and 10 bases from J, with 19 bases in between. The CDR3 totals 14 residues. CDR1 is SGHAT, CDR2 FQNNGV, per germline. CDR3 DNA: TGTGCCAGCAGTCGGTCTTATGTGGGGCGGATTCAGTACTTC. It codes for CASSRSYVGRIQYF.

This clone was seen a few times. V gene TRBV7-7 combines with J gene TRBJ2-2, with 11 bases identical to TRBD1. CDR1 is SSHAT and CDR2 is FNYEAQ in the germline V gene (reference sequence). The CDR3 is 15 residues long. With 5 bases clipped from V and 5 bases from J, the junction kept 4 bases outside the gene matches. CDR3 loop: CASSAGTGGTGELFF. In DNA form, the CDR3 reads TGTGCCAGCAGCGCTGGGACAGGGGGAACCGGGGAGCTGTTTTTT.

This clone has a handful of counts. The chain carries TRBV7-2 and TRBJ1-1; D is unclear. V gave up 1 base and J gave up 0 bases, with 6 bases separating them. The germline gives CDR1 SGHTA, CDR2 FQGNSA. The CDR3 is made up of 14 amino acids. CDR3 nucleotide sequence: TGTGCCAGCAGCTTAGGCAGTTTGAACACTGAAGCTTTCTTT. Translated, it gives CASSLGSLNTEAFF. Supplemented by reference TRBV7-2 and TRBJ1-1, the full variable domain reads GAGVSQSPSNKVTEKGKDVELRCDPISGHTALYWYRQSLGQGLEFLIYFQGNSAPDKSGLPSDRFSAERTGGSVSTLTIQRTQQEDSAVYLCASSLGSLNTEAFFGQGTRLTVV.

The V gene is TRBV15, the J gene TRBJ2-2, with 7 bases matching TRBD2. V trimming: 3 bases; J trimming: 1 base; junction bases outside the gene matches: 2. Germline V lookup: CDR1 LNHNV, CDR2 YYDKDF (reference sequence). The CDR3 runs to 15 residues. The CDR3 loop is CATSSLAENTGELFF. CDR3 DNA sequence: TGTGCCACCAGCAGCCTAGCGGAGAACACCGGGGAGCTGTTTTTT. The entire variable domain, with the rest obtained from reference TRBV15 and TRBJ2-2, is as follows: DAMVIQNPRYQVTQFGKPVTLSCSQTLNHNVMYWYQQKSSQAPKLLFHYYDKDFNNEADTPDNFQSRRPNTSFCFLDIRSPGLGDTAMYLCATSSLAENTGELFFGEGSRLTVL.

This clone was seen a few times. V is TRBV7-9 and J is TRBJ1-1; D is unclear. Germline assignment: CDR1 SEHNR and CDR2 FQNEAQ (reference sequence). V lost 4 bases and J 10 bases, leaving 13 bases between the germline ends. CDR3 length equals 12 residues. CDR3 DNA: TGTGCCAGCAGCTCCGGGATACCTGGAGCTTTCTTT. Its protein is CASSSGIPGAFF.

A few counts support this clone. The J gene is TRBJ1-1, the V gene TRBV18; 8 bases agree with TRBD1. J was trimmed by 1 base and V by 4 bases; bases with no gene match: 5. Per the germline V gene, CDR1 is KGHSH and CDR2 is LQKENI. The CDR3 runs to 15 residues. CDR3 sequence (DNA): TGTGCCAGCTCACTGGGTGGGACAGGGAACACTGAAGCTTTCTTT. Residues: CASSLGGTGNTEAFF.

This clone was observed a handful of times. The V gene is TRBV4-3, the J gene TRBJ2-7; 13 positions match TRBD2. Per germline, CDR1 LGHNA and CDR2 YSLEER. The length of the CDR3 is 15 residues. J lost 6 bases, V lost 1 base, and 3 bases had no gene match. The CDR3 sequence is CASSQGGLAGTEQYF. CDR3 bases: TGCGCCAGCAGCCAAGGGGGACTAGCGGGGACCGAGCAGTACTTC.

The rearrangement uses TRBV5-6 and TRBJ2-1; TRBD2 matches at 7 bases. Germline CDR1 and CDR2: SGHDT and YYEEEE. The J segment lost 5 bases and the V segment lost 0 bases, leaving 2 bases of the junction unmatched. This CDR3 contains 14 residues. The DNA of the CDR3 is TGTGCCAGCAGCTTGGCCGGGACTAACAATGAGCAGTTCTTC. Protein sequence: CASSLAGTNNEQFF. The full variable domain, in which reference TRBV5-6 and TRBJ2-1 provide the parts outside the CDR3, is DAGVTQSPTHLIKTRGQQVTLRCSPKSGHDTVSWYQQALGQGPQFIFQYYEEEERQRGNFPDRFSGHQFPNYSSELNVNALLLGDSALYLCASSLAGTNNEQFFGPGTRLTVL.

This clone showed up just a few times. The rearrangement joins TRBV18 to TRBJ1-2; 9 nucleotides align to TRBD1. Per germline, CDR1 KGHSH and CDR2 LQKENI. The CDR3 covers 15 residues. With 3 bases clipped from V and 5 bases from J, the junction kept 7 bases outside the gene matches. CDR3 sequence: CASSPRTGGDYGYTF. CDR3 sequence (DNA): TGTGCCAGCTCACCTAGAACAGGGGGCGATTATGGCTACACCTTC.

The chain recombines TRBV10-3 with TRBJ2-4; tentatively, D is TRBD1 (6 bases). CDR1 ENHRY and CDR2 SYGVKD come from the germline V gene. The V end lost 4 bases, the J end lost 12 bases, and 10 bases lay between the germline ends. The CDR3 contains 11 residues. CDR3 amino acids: CAISGGRGQYF. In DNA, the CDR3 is TGTGCCATCAGTGGGGGCAGGGGTCAGTACTTC.

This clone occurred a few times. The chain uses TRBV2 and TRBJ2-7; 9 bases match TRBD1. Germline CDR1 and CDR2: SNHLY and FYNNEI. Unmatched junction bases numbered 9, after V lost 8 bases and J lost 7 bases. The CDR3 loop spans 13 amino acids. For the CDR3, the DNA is TGTGCCAGCGTTCCGGGACAGGGATATGAGCAGTACTTC. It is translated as CASVPGQGYEQYF.

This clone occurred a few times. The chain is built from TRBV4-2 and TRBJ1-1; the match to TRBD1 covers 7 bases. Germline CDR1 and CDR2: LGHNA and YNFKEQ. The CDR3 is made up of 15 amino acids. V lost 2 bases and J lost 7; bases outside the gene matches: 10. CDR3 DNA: TGTGCCAGCAGCCAATCACCCGGGACAGCAGGTGAAGCTTTCTTT. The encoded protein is CASSQSPGTAGEAFF.

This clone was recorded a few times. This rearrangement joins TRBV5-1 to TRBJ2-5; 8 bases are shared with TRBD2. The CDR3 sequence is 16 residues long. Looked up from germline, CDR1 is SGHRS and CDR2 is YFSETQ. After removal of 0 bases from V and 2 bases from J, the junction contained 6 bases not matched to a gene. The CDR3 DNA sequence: TGCGCCAGCAGCTTGGGGCTAGCGGGCATACAAGAGACCCAGTACTTC. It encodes CASSLGLAGIQETQYF.